This T cell receptor (beta chain) was sequenced in a study of cytomegalovirus exposure and HLA in healthy donors (dated by TCRdb to about 2017). As for the study more broadly: An earlier analysis of approximately 640 of the donors reported roughly 270 Gb of sequence data and some 120 million unique TCR beta sequences from 150 million to 200 million T cells. Approximately 310 gigabases of sequencing data and tens of millions of unique TCR sequences were included in an early release covering roughly 700 HLA-typed donors. Of the approximately 400 genotyped donors, 65% to 90% fell in the genetic ancestry cluster associated with self-reported Caucasian donors. The study was designed to test whether signatures of past pathogen exposure could be identified by cataloging public T cell receptors. Using immunosequencing, the study profiled T cell repertoires from 640 or so subjects and related those repertoires to cytomegalovirus serostatus. Besides the first cohort of roughly 660 subjects, a separate validation cohort made up of 120 different subjects was used. The study combined high-throughput TCR immunosequencing, statistical association of individual TCRs with disease status, and machine learning to predict cytomegalovirus infection status. A later analysis re-examined previously published TCR beta repertoires from roughly 650 donors and added high-resolution HLA genotyping to investigate patterns of TCR occurrence. Rather than drawing on any new phenotypic data, the later analysis identified candidate immune exposures from TCR beta sequences and the way those sequences occurred across donors. To decide whether each TCR beta V gene segment behaved as functional or pseudogenic, an earlier analysis of fewer than 750 of the donors relied on high-throughput TCR beta sequencing. Donor age, sex, ethnicity and CMV serostatus were compiled together with the repertoire data. Genome-wide SNP genotypes for about three fifths of the roughly 700 donors were used in a later genetic analysis, which treated that subset as a discovery cohort. All discovery cohort repertoires had been generated using a single sequencing platform. HLA typing covered class I and class II loci at four-digit resolution. The number of typed donors differed by locus: about 620-640 for A, B, C, DRB1 and DQB1; 500 to 550 for DQA1; 606 for DPA1; and roughly 470 for DPB1. Because of strong linkage in the cohort, five DR-DQ haplotypes were treated as single units for association and clustering. On average, around 230,000 unique TCR beta nucleotide sequences were sequenced per donor among fewer than 500 genotyped donors of the cohort, with around 19% of those sequences being non-productive.

Study-wide findings and limitations: When HLA alleles, especially DR and DQ, strongly co-occurred, attributing TCR associations to individual alleles was difficult. Because HLA typing was missing for some donors at each locus, association tests included only the typed subset. Sequencing depth was assumed to be roughly uniform across donors in the presence/absence analyses, though that assumption may not hold. A later analysis found that TCR association rates varied across HLA loci, with DRB1 alleles showing the most associated TCRs and HLA-C alleles the fewest. Broadly in line with IMGT annotations, most TCR beta V segments showed up in productive rearrangements about 90% or about 30% of the time in an earlier analysis of some 590 of the donors. At a false discovery rate of 0.05, a later analysis linked 15,000 to 20,000 TCR beta sequences to specific HLA alleles. According to a later analysis, most CMV-associated TCR beta chains appeared to be HLA-restricted, and the HLA associations seemed to be driven largely by CMV exposure. Because the 87-base-pair reads could not distinguish some IMGT-functional V segments, including TRBV6-2 and TRBV6-3, those segments were excluded. According to the authors, the approach could potentially be generalized to other disease states and immunological phenotypes. A further reported finding was that TCR beta sequences accurately predicted the HLA-A and HLA-B alleles for most subjects in the first cohort. In a later analysis, several top co-occurrence clusters were reported to appear linked to parvovirus B19, influenza, CMV and Epstein-Barr virus. Most TCR sequences were observed very rarely across donors, whereas some public TCRs were present in many individuals. A later genetic analysis associated a missense DCLRE1C variant with V-gene and J-gene trimming of TCR beta chains, and an independent cohort replicated the association. Because counts were too low, roughly 17 rarely observed V segments, including chromosome 9 orphons, were left out of the earlier analysis of roughly 600 of the donors. In a later analysis, HLA-associated TCR beta chains were found to be more clonally expanded and to have lower generation probabilities than equally common non-associated chains. Immune exposure information for the cohort was limited to CMV serostatus. A cluster of highly shared sequence variants was judged likely to be a technical artifact of the sequencing pipeline. According to a later genetic analysis, donors in an Asian-associated ancestry cluster had fewer N-insertions in productive TCRs than the approximately 670-donor mean. Only TCR beta chains were sequenced in this cohort, and the absence of alpha or paired-chain data limited detectable features. In vitro tests confirmed that a few of the cytomegalovirus-associated TCR beta chains recognize cytomegalovirus antigens. The study listed 164 TCR beta chains as associated with cytomegalovirus. In both the original and validation cohorts, the classifier was reported to diagnose cytomegalovirus status with high specificity and sensitivity. Linkage disequilibrium might explain the correlated functional status among segregating V segments, but an unknown experimental factor could not be excluded.

The method was the immunoSEQ multiplex PCR assay. The multiplex PCR relied on a mix of 60 forward primers for TCR Vbeta segments and 13 reverse primers for TCR Jbeta segments. The CDR3 region of rearranged TCR beta genes was amplified from genomic DNA with a multiplex PCR assay. The amplified TCR beta libraries were sequenced on the Illumina HiSeq System as 87-base-pair reads. In the original analysis: A later analysis tallied about 77 million unique TCR beta chains across the 700 or so repertoires, and some 10 million of those chains were shared by two or more donors. Raw reads were error-corrected and collapsed into unique sequences with a nearest-neighbor algorithm that merged closely related sequences to remove PCR and sequencing errors. Alignment of CDR3 sequences to IMGT reference sequences was used to assign V, D and J gene segments. For a sequence to be retained, a match of at least six nucleotides was required to both a V gene segment and a J gene segment. Rearrangements were classified as productive when the CDR3 lacked stop codons and remained in frame with V and J, and all other rearrangements were classified as non-productive. CDR3 was defined according to IMGT convention as the region running from the second conserved V-encoded cysteine to the conserved J-encoded phenylalanine. The earlier analysis of 500 to 600 of the donors excluded sequences that lacked an unambiguous match to a single V gene segment. An earlier analysis of 587 of the donors called V segments functional above 56.7% productive rearrangements and segregating when the between-donor standard deviation exceeded 5%. A statistical classification framework was developed to diagnose cytomegalovirus status using the catalog of TCR beta chain sequences. V and J gene assignment, in a later analysis, came from comparing TCR nucleotide sequences with IMGT/GENE-DB human TR gene sequences. In a later analysis, CDR3 sequences and most-parsimonious VDJ recombination scenarios were assigned using the TCRdist pipeline. In a later analysis, each TCR beta chain was defined by its CDR3 amino acid sequence together with its V-gene family, and reads lacking a unique V-gene family were excluded. As a way to deal with suspected cross-contamination and a sequencing artifact, a later analysis dropped nearly 600 nucleotide sequences that were highly shared and had low generation probability. In a later analysis, a clonal expansion index for each public chain was calculated from normalized within-repertoire ranks of inferred template counts. Generation probabilities in a later analysis came from a VDJ recombination model fitted to out-of-frame rearrangements, and those results were checked against IGoR. A later analysis scored TCR-TCR, TCR-HLA and TCR-CMV co-occurrence with hypergeometric tests, applying a repertoire-size bias correction to TCR pairs. A later analysis estimated false discovery rates by permuting HLA or CMV assignments 20 times. In a later analysis, co-occurring TCRs were grouped with DBSCAN, and TCRdist sequence similarity was added when clustering was performed within HLA-allele-positive subsets. Co-occurrence clustering excluded repertoires with fewer than 30,000 or more than 120,000 public chains, plus five with anomalous nucleotide sharing. The clones in this table, taken by TCRdb from immuneACCESS, are in-frame only. Not every clone is retained; where verified, under half of the shortfall comes from an unresolved V gene, and the cause of the rest is unknown. Clonal size and the V and J genes are those of that table, whereas D and trimming came from the DNA. For this sample the table gives 110,000 to 150,000 clones, of which more than 70% were detected only once. 3.3% of the sample lies in the top ten.

In total, 666 healthy bone marrow donors made up the cohort. At the time of sampling, every cohort member was nominally healthy, though immune exposures that went unrecorded were likely present. The donor was CMV seronegative and belonged to the group of 320 or so seronegative cohort members. A peripheral blood sample was collected from each donor, and TCR beta sequencing was performed on peripheral blood mononuclear cells. The Qiagen DNeasy Blood Extraction Kit was used to extract genomic DNA from the blood cell samples. In the germline V gene (reference sequence), CDR1 corresponds to LNHDA and CDR2 to SQIVND. From cysteine to phenylalanine, the CDR3 is 13 amino acids long. Only CDR3 DNA is held: 39 bases, read in frame from base 1. From V the trimming removes 5 bases and from J it removes 6 bases, while the gene matches leave 3 bases of the junction unaccounted for. A note on this clone: Its antigen is not yet known. No base-level quality is on record; no much larger clone is a single base apart.

This sequence was found in a middle-aged man in good health and CMV-seronegative. The chain is assembled from TRBV19 and TRBJ2-2; the junction holds 7 bases that match TRBD1. The sequencing sample was made of PBMCs. The nucleotide sequence reads as follows: TGTGCCAGTAGTCACCAGGGGGCCGGGGAGCTGTTTTTT. This encodes CASSHQGAGELFF.